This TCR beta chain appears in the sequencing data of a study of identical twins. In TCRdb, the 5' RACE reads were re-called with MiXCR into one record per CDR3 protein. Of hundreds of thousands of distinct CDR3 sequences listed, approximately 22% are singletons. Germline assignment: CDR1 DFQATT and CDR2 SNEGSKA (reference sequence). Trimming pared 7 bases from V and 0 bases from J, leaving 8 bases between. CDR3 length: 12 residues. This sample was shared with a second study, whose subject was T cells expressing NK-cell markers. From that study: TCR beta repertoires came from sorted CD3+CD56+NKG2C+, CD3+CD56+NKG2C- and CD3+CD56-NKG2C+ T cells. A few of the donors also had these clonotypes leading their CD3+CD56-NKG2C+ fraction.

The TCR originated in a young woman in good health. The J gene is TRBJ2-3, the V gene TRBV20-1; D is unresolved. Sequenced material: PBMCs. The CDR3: CSGGPSTDTQYF. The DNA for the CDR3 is TGCAGTGGCGGCCCTAGCACAGATACGCAGTATTTT.